Listed below are T cell receptor beta chains from one sample, sequenced in a study of blood T cell repertoires in COVID-19. This table comes from immunoSEQ multiplex PCR, and its TCRdb copy is limited to in-frame clones, with some not included. The sample yields about 67,000 clones, over 70% seen once. Sequencing used peripheral blood. The receptors shown here come from a middle-aged man with active COVID-19. CDR3s include the opening cysteine and the closing phenylalanine or tryptophan. D genes are given only for firm matches. The size field is filled for only some rows; it gives once, few, many or a size class.

D: TRBD1; size: -; V: TRBV6-6; J: TRBJ2-1; CDR3: CASSGPGQVYNEQFF; DNA: TGTGCCAGCAGTGGGCCGGGACAGGTCTACAATGAGCAGTTCTTC
D: TRBD1; size: -; V: TRBV19; J: TRBJ1-1; CDR3: CASSNRQGRATEAFF; DNA: TGTGCCAGTAGTAACCGACAGGGGAGAGCCACTGAAGCTTTCTTT
D: -; size: -; V: TRBV6-5; J: TRBJ2-7; CDR3: CASRGSGGINEQYF; DNA: TGTGCCAGCAGGGGGTCCGGGGGAATCAACGAGCAGTACTTC
D: TRBD2; size: -; V: TRBV27; J: TRBJ2-1; CDR3: CASSLLGGTSGMTEQFF; DNA: TGTGCCAGCAGCCTTCTAGGAGGGACTAGCGGGATGACAGAGCAGTTCTTC
D: TRBD2; size: once; V: TRBV18; J: TRBJ2-1; CDR3: CASSPLLAGRDEQFF; DNA: TGTGCCAGCTCACCACTACTAGCGGGTAGGGATGAGCAGTTCTTC
D: -; size: -; V: TRBV18; J: TRBJ1-2; CDR3: CASSLDRTPSYGYTF; DNA: TGTGCCAGCTCGCTGGATCGGACACCAAGCTATGGCTACACCTTC
D: -; size: -; V: TRBV10-3; J: TRBJ1-4; CDR3: CAISNSAANEKLFF; DNA: TGTGCCATCAGCAACAGTGCAGCTAATGAAAAACTGTTTTTT
D: TRBD2; size: -; V: TRBV13; J: TRBJ2-1; CDR3: CASSPRGDGPHNEQFF; DNA: TGTGCCAGCAGCCCCCGGGGGGACGGGCCCCACAATGAGCAGTTCTTC
D: -; size: -; V: TRBV28; J: TRBJ1-5; CDR3: CASAGNQPQHF; DNA: TGTGCCAGCGCAGGGAATCAGCCCCAGCATTTT
D: TRBD1; size: -; V: TRBV5-1; J: TRBJ1-1; CDR3: CASSPLDRGSTEAFF; DNA: TGCGCCAGCAGCCCCCTGGACAGGGGGAGCACTGAAGCTTTCTTT
D: -; size: -; V: TRBV6-5; J: TRBJ1-1; CDR3: CASSYRQGYPEAFF; DNA: TGTGCCAGCAGTTATAGGCAGGGTTACCCTGAAGCTTTCTTT
D: TRBD1; size: once; V: TRBV9; J: TRBJ2-2; CDR3: CASSDRQGDTGELFF; DNA: TGTGCCAGCAGCGACCGACAGGGAGACACCGGGGAGCTGTTTTTT
D: -; size: once; V: TRBV18; J: TRBJ1-5; CDR3: CASSVSARQNQPQHF; DNA: TGTGCCAGCTCCGTGTCCGCCAGGCAAAATCAGCCCCAGCATTTT
D: TRBD1; size: -; V: TRBV10-3; J: TRBJ1-4; CDR3: CATRRDRDEKLFF; DNA: TGTGCCACCCGCCGGGACAGGGATGAAAAACTGTTTTTT
D: TRBD1; size: once; V: TRBV20-1; J: TRBJ2-7; CDR3: CSASSIDRDNPYEQYF; DNA: TGCAGTGCTAGTTCTATTGACAGGGATAATCCGTACGAGCAGTACTTC
D: -; size: -; V: TRBV11-2; J: TRBJ2-1; CDR3: CASSPGTETYNEQFF; DNA: TGTGCCAGCAGCCCGGGGACTGAAACCTACAATGAGCAGTTCTTC
D: -; size: -; V: TRBV20-1; J: TRBJ1-1; CDR3: CSAQEGTEAFF; DNA: TGCAGTGCTCAGGAGGGGACTGAAGCTTTCTTT
D: TRBD1; size: -; V: TRBV10-1; J: TRBJ1-1; CDR3: CASSETTGVGNTEAFF; DNA: TGCGCCAGCAGTGAGACGACAGGGGTTGGGAACACTGAAGCTTTCTTT
D: TRBD2; size: -; V: TRBV27; J: TRBJ2-3; CDR3: CASSLLLADTDTQYF; DNA: TGTGCCAGCAGTTTATTACTAGCGGACACAGATACGCAGTATTTT
D: -; size: -; V: TRBV11-3; J: TRBJ2-2; CDR3: CASSFIANTGELFF; DNA: TGTGCCAGCAGCTTTATCGCGAACACCGGGGAGCTGTTTTTT
D: TRBD1; size: -; V: TRBV30; J: TRBJ2-7; CDR3: CAWRQGATREQYF; DNA: TGTGCCTGGCGACAGGGGGCAACGCGGGAGCAGTACTTC
D: TRBD2; size: -; V: TRBV27; J: TRBJ2-7; CDR3: CASSRTGRLYEQYF; DNA: TGTGCCAGCAGTCGGACCGGGAGGCTCTACGAGCAGTACTTC
D: TRBD1; size: -; V: TRBV5-4; J: TRBJ1-5; CDR3: CASSLGTGGNQPQHF; DNA: TGTGCCAGCAGCTTGGGGACAGGGGGCAATCAGCCCCAGCATTTT
D: -; size: -; V: TRBV6-2/TRBV6-3; J: TRBJ1-1; CDR3: CASSSGYSTEAFF; DNA: TGTGCCAGCAGTTCAGGGTATAGCACTGAAGCTTTCTTT
D: -; size: -; V: TRBV7-3; J: TRBJ1-1; CDR3: CASSPYLGAEAFF; DNA: TGTGCCAGCAGCCCCTACCTAGGGGCTGAAGCTTTCTTT
D: TRBD1; size: -; V: TRBV12-5; J: TRBJ1-2; CDR3: CASGLPGQGSGFYGYTF; DNA: TGTGCTAGTGGTTTACCGGGACAGGGGAGTGGCTTCTATGGCTACACCTTC
D: -; size: -; V: TRBV6-2/TRBV6-3; J: TRBJ1-2; CDR3: CASSTWGGASSTGYTF; DNA: TGTGCCAGCAGCACCTGGGGGGGGGCATCCTCCACTGGCTACACCTTC
D: -; size: -; V: TRBV1; J: TRBJ1-5; CDR3: CTSSPGRVKENQPQHF; DNA: TGCACCAGCAGCCCCGGCAGGGTAAAGGAAAATCAGCCCCAGCATTTT
D: -; size: -; V: TRBV11-3; J: TRBJ2-2; CDR3: CASSSGHLNTGELFF; DNA: TGTGCCAGCAGTTCGGGACACCTGAACACCGGGGAGCTGTTTTTT
D: TRBD1; size: -; V: TRBV28; J: TRBJ2-1; CDR3: CASRWGQGSYNEQFF; DNA: TGTGCCAGCAGATGGGGACAGGGCTCGTACAATGAGCAGTTCTTC
D: TRBD1; size: -; V: TRBV7-2; J: TRBJ2-3; CDR3: CASSSGGTGGVDTQYF; DNA: TGTGCCAGCAGCTCTGGCGGGACAGGGGGCGTGGATACGCAGTATTTT
D: TRBD1; size: -; V: TRBV2; J: TRBJ2-3; CDR3: CASRRRQGWQDTQYF; DNA: TGTGCCAGCAGAAGAAGACAGGGGTGGCAAGATACGCAGTATTTT
D: -; size: -; V: TRBV7-8; J: TRBJ1-6; CDR3: CASSLGGGNSPLHF; DNA: TGTGCCAGCAGCTTAGGAGGGGGAAATTCACCCCTCCACTTT
D: -; size: -; V: TRBV12-3/TRBV12-4; J: TRBJ1-2; CDR3: CASSFSGSGYTF; DNA: TGTGCCAGCAGTTTTTCGGGGTCTGGCTACACCTTC